Shown below are 27 T cell receptor beta chains from a single sample sequenced in a study of blood T cell repertoires in COVID-19 (dated by TCRdb to about 2020). The library was produced with the immunoSEQ multiplex PCR assay. The immuneACCESS repertoire file appears here via TCRdb, limited to in-frame rearrangements. These files lack a portion of the clones; in checked studies, under half of the deficit traces to unresolved V genes, and the cause of the others is not known. This sample lists hundreds of thousands of clones; around 88% were detected once. The leading ten clones occupy about 15% of the sample. Specimen: PBMCs or T cells enriched from blood (not recorded which). These receptors came from a woman aged 45-59 years with acute COVID-19.

CDR3 sequence (DNA): TGTGCCAGCAGCAACATAGCGGGCTGGGGCACAGATACGCAGTATTTT. Translated: CASSNIAGWGTDTQYF. The chain links TRBV5-6 to TRBJ2-3; TRBD2 matches 7 bases. After removal of 4 bases from V and 1 base from J, the junction contained 9 bases not matched to a gene. Per germline, CDR1 SGHDT and CDR2 YYEEEE. There are 16 residues in the CDR3.

The rearrangement joins TRBV27 to TRBJ2-7; 8 bases are shared with TRBD2. Germline V gives CDR1 MNHEY, CDR2 SMNVEV (reference sequence). The CDR3 length is 14 residues. With 3 bases clipped from V and 1 base from J, the junction kept 2 bases outside the gene matches. The CDR3 nucleotides are TGTGCCAGCAGTTTTGCGGGAGGTTCCTACGAGCAGTACTTC. This translates into CASSFAGGSYEQYF.

The chain uses TRBV6-2 or TRBV6-3 and TRBJ2-5; D may be TRBD1 (6 bases). This CDR3 contains 19 residues. Between the trimmed V and J ends, which lost 0 bases and 4 bases, there was a span of 24 bases. Germline V CDR1 and CDR2: MNHEY, SVGEGT. CDR3 sequence (DNA): TGTGCCAGCAGTTACTCGAAGACAGGATCCGGGGCCGTCGGAGAGACCCAGTACTTC. It codes for CASSYSKTGSGAVGETQYF.

This chain joins TRBV28 and TRBJ1-2, with 7 bases aligning to TRBD1. The germline V gene encodes CDR1 MDHEN and CDR2 SYDVKM. The junction had 3 bases not matched to a gene; V was cut back by 1 base and J by 4 bases. CDR3 size: 14 residues. CDR3: CASSLFRQGYGYTF. CDR3 nucleotide sequence: TGTGCCAGCAGTTTATTCCGACAGGGCTATGGCTACACCTTC.

The CDR3 reads CASSQSFSAAPTYNEQFF. The CDR3 region has the DNA TGCGCCAGCAGCCAATCCTTTTCCGCGGCCCCGACCTACAATGAGCAGTTCTTC. The chain joins TRBV4-1 to TRBJ2-1, with unresolved D. V was shortened by 2 bases and J by 2 bases, with 19 bases between the two germline ends. The length of the CDR3 is 18 residues. CDR1 is MGHRA, CDR2 YSYEKL, per germline.

The rearrangement uses TRBV7-2 and TRBJ2-2, with 9 bases aligning to TRBD2. The junction had 3 bases not matched to a gene; V was cut back by 3 bases and J by 1 base. There are 16 residues in the CDR3. Germline CDR1 SGHTA, CDR2 FQGNSA. In DNA form, the CDR3 reads TGTGCCAGCAGCTTTAGCGGGAGTAGGAACACCGGGGAGCTGTTTTTT. This encodes CASSFSGSRNTGELFF.

The V and J genes are TRBV5-1 and TRBJ1-1; D gene uncertain. With 0 bases removed from V and 1 base from J, the gap between germline ends came to 10 bases. The CDR3 covers 15 residues. Germline V gene data show CDR1 as SGHRS and CDR2 as YFSETQ. CDR3 sequence (DNA): TGCGCCAGCAGCTTGGTGGGAGGGTCGAACACTGAAGCTTTCTTT. Its translation is CASSLVGGSNTEAFF.

The chain joins TRBV27 to TRBJ2-5; TRBD2 might be the D (6 bases). There are 15 residues in the CDR3. Germline V gene sequence: CDR1 MNHEY, CDR2 SMNVEV (reference sequence). Between the trimmed V and J ends, which lost 3 bases and 1 base, there was a span of 12 bases. In DNA form, the CDR3 reads TGTGCCAGCAGTTTGCGGGACCACTTCCAAGAGACCCAGTACTTC. Amino acids: CASSLRDHFQETQYF.

CDR3 bases: TGTGCCAGCAGCTTGGGCGGACAGGGCTACGAGCAGTACTTC. Translated, it gives CASSLGGQGYEQYF. The chain links TRBV5-6 to TRBJ2-7; 8 bases are a match to TRBD1. V gave up 0 bases and J gave up 3 bases; unmatched junction bases: 2. CDR1 and CDR2 (germline): SGHDT, YYEEEE. The CDR3 totals 14 residues.

This clone was picked up one time. The CDR3 loop is CASSPTTGSGYTF. Here the CDR3 DNA reads TGTGCCAGCAGCCCAACGACAGGGTCTGGCTACACCTTC. J is TRBJ1-2 and V is TRBV7-2; 7 bases agree with TRBD1. This CDR3 has 13 amino acids. Looked up from germline, CDR1 is SGHTA and CDR2 is FQGNSA. After removal of 5 bases from V and 7 bases from J, the junction contained 7 bases not matched to a gene.

The chain is built from TRBV11-3 and TRBJ2-1; 14 nucleotides align to TRBD2. This CDR3 has 15 amino acids. Losses at the gene ends were 5 bases for V and 7 bases for J; bases not matched to a gene: 4. The germline CDR1 and CDR2 sequences are SGHNT and YENEEA. The CDR3 DNA reads as TGTGCCAGCAGCCCGGGACTAGCGGGAGTTAATGAGCAGTTCTTC. Translating gives CASSPGLAGVNEQFF.

The chain recombines TRBV6-5 with TRBJ1-2, with D perhaps matching TRBD1 (5 bases). Per germline, CDR1 MNHEY and CDR2 SVGAGI. The CDR3 runs 13 residues. V lost 5 bases and J lost 3, with 10 bases in between. In DNA, the CDR3 is TGTGCCAGCAGTCCGAGACAGTACTATGGCTACACCTTC. Amino acids: CASSPRQYYGYTF.

The V gene is TRBV30, the J gene TRBJ2-5; D is ambiguous. From germline, CDR1 is GTSNPN and CDR2 SVGIG (reference sequence). This CDR3 contains 11 residues. V lost 0 bases and J lost 9, with 8 bases in between. As DNA, the CDR3 is TGTGCCTGGAGTGTAAACTTTTCCCAGTACTTC. Its translation: CAWSVNFSQYF.

The chain links TRBV28 to TRBJ2-7, with D perhaps TRBD1 (6 bases). The V gene's germline CDR1 is MDHEN and CDR2 SYDVKM. The V and J ends lost 6 bases and 4 bases respectively, with 13 bases between them. This CDR3 spans 13 amino acids. DNA for the CDR3: TGTGCCAGCAGCGGGCAGGGGAAGTACGAGCAGTACTTC. Translation gives CASSGQGKYEQYF.

This rearrangement joins TRBV6-5 to TRBJ2-1; 8 bases agree with TRBD1. The CDR3 has 15 amino acids. Trimming took 6 bases from V and 6 from J; bases not matched to a gene: 10. Germline V gene data show CDR1 as MNHEY and CDR2 as SVGAGI. CDR3 sequence (DNA): TGTGCCAGCAGCGCAGGACAGGGTGGGGTCAATGAGCAGTTCTTC. Translated, it gives CASSAGQGGVNEQFF.

The chain carries TRBV4-1 and TRBJ2-1, with 8 bases that match TRBD1. The CDR3 has 16 amino acids. CDR1 is MGHRA and CDR2 is YSYEKL in the germline V gene. V was clipped by 2 bases and J by 5 bases; unmatched bases: 8. The CDR3 sequence: CASSQPVRGQNNEQFF. As DNA, the CDR3 is TGCGCCAGCAGCCAACCGGTCAGGGGGCAGAACAATGAGCAGTTCTTC.

The chain joins TRBV2 to TRBJ1-1, with TRBD1 matching 7 bases. J was trimmed by 7 bases and V by 4 bases; bases with no gene match: 3. The V gene's germline CDR1 is SNHLY and CDR2 FYNNEI. The CDR3 length is 12 residues. The CDR3 loop is CASSGQGFEAFF. The CDR3 nucleotides are TGTGCCAGCAGTGGACAGGGCTTTGAAGCTTTCTTT.

The chain combines TRBV6-5 with TRBJ2-7, with 8 bases that match TRBD2. CDR3 length: 14 amino acids. With V trimmed by 6 bases and J by 5 bases, 9 bases remained unmatched. Germline-derived CDR1 and CDR2 are MNHEY and SVGAGI. CDR3 region: CASSVPERGNEQYF. CDR3 nucleotides: TGTGCCAGCAGCGTCCCGGAGCGGGGGAACGAGCAGTACTTC.

The chain couples TRBV7-9 to TRBJ2-7; 9 bases match TRBD2. CDR1 and CDR2 (germline): SEHNR, FQNEAQ (reference sequence). V dropped 5 bases and J dropped 3; count of bases not matched to a gene: 8. This CDR3 has 15 amino acids. The CDR3 coding sequence is TGTGCCAGCAGCGCAAGCGGGGGGTCGGGCTACGAGCAGTACTTC. Translation gives CASSASGGSGYEQYF. The full variable domain, with the rest looked up from reference TRBV7-9 and TRBJ2-7, is DTGVSQNPRHKITKRGQNVTFRCDPISEHNRLYWYRQTLGQGPEFLTYFQNEAQLEKSRLLSDRFSAERPKGSFSTLEIQRTEQGDSAMYLCASSASGGSGYEQYFGPGTRLTVT.

The chain couples TRBV19 to TRBJ1-5; D unresolved. V was trimmed by 3 bases and J by 2 bases, leaving 14 bases between them. Germline loops: CDR1 LNHDA, CDR2 SQIVND (reference sequence). This CDR3 has 16 residues. The CDR3 sequence: CASSIGVRRGNQPQHF. The CDR3 region has the DNA TGTGCCAGTAGTATTGGTGTACGGAGGGGCAATCAGCCCCAGCATTTT.

The chain couples TRBV3-1 (or the pseudogene TRBV3-2) to TRBJ2-1; 7 nucleotides align to TRBD2. Per the germline V gene, CDR1 is LGHDT and CDR2 is YNNKEL (reference sequence). The CDR3 covers 14 residues. With 4 bases clipped from V and 8 bases from J, the junction kept 8 bases outside the gene matches. DNA of the CDR3: TGTGCCAGCAGCCCAAGCGGGATTTTGGATGAGCAGTTCTTC. Translation: CASSPSGILDEQFF.

Only one count was recorded for this clone. The chain is built from TRBV30 and TRBJ2-7, with 7 bases aligning to TRBD1. This CDR3 comprises 14 residues. V gave up 4 bases and J gave up 0 bases; unmatched junction bases: 6. The germline V gene has CDR1 GTSNPN and CDR2 SVGIG (reference sequence). Here the CDR3 DNA reads TGTGCCTGGAACGCCGGGACAGCCTCCTACGAGCAGTACTTC. As protein: CAWNAGTASYEQYF.

This chain connects TRBV10-3 to TRBJ1-1, with D possibly TRBD1 on 5 matching bases. The germline V gene encodes CDR1 ENHRY and CDR2 SYGVKD. The length of the CDR3 is 14 residues. V dropped 6 bases and J dropped 6 bases, with 17 bases sitting between them. The CDR3 nucleotides are TGTGCCATCAGGGGGGGGTCCCTGATCGCTGAAGCTTTCTTT. Encoded protein: CAIRGGSLIAEAFF.

This rearrangement joins TRBV3-1 (or the pseudogene TRBV3-2) to TRBJ1-2; D is unresolved. This CDR3 spans 16 amino acids. Germline values: CDR1 LGHDT, CDR2 YNNKEL (reference sequence). Trimming stripped 0 bases from V and 3 bases from J, with 14 bases between. The CDR3 bases are TGTGCCAGCAGCCAAGAGGGCTCGAGGGTCGACTATGGCTACACCTTC. Its translation is CASSQEGSRVDYGYTF.

The V gene is TRBV4-3, the J gene TRBJ2-1, with TRBD2 matching 9 bases. CDR1 is LGHNA, CDR2 YSLEER, per germline. V lost 3 bases to trimming and J lost 8 bases; unmatched junction nucleotides: 8. The CDR3 runs to 15 residues. The CDR3 region is CASSQPGLALHEQFF. CDR3 nucleotides: TGCGCCAGCAGCCAGCCGGGACTAGCCCTGCATGAGCAGTTCTTC.

The chain combines TRBV21-1 with TRBJ2-1; whether TRBD1, the table's D call, matches the DNA was not checked. TRBV21-1 has pseudogene status. This CDR3 comprises 15 residues. The CDR3 DNA reads as TGTGCCAGCAGTACCGGGACAGGGACTTACAATGAGCAGTTCTTC. Translating gives CASSTGTGTYNEQFF.

This chain connects TRBV7-3 to TRBJ1-1, with D unclear. The V gene's germline CDR1 is SGHTA and CDR2 FQGTGA. CDR3 length: 15 amino acids. V was trimmed by 5 bases and J by 4 bases, leaving 17 bases between them. The CDR3 bases are TGTGCCAGCAGCCCCGACGGGAGAGGCGGCACTGAAGCTTTCTTT. It is translated as CASSPDGRGGTEAFF.